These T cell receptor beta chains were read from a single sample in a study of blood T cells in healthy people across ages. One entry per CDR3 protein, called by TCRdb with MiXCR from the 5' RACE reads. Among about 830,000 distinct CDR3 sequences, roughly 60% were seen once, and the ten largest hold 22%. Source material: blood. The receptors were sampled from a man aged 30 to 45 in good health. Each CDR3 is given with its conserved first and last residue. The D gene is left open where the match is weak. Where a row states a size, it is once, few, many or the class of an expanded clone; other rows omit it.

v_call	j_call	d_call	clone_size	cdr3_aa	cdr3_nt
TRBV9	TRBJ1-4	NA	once	CASSVEGQGDEKLFF	TGTGCCAGCAGCGTAGAAGGGCAGGGTGATGAAAAACTGTTTTTT
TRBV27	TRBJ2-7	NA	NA	CASSGPSGTSPYEQYF	TGTGCCAGCAGCGGACCCTCCGGGACATCCCCCTACGAGCAGTACTTC
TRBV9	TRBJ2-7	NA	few	CASSVGLAYEQYF	TGTGCCAGCAGCGTAGGCCTAGCCTACGAGCAGTACTTC
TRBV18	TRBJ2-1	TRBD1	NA	CASSGPPGQGANNEQFF	TGTGCCAGCTCAGGCCCACCGGGACAGGGGGCCAACAATGAGCAGTTCTTC
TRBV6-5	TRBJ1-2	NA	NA	CASSYSLGLYGYTF	TGTGCCAGCAGTTACTCGCTGGGCCTCTATGGCTACACCTTC
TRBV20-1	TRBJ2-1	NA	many	CSATYPANEQFF	TGCAGTGCTACTTACCCTGCCAATGAGCAGTTCTTC
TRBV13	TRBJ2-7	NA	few	CASSFQISLSEQYF	TGTGCCAGCAGCTTTCAGATCTCGTTGTCCGAGCAGTACTTC
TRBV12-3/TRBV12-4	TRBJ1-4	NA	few	CASSFGPGGKLFF	TGTGCCAGCAGTTTTGGTCCGGGGGGAAAACTGTTTTTT
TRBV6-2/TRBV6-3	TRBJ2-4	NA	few	CASSSRLNRALAKNIQYF	TGTGCCAGCAGTTCCCGACTCAACAGAGCATTAGCCAAAAACATTCAGTACTTC
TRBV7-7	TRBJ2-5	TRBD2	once	CASSFTSGVGGETQYF	TGTGCTAGCAGCTTCACTAGCGGGGTTGGTGGAGAGACCCAGTACTTC
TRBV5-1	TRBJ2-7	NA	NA	CASSLDFYYEQYF	TGCGCCAGCAGCTTGGACTTCTACTACGAGCAGTACTTC
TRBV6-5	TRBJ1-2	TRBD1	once	CASVPFQGGVDGYTF	TGTGCCAGCGTACCATTCCAGGGGGGCGTCGATGGCTACACCTTC
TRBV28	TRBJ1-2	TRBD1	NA	CASKQGATDGYTF	TGTGCCAGCAAGCAGGGGGCCACGGATGGCTACACCTTC
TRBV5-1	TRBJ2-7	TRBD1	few	CASSAGQGSSYEQYF	TGCGCCAGCAGCGCCGGACAGGGATCCTCCTACGAGCAGTACTTC
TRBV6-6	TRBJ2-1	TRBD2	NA	CASNRLAGTYNEQFF	TGTGCCAGCAACCGACTAGCGGGGACCTACAATGAGCAGTTCTTC
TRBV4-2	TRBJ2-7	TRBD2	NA	CASSPEGTSWDEQYF	TGTGCCAGCAGCCCTGAGGGGACTAGCTGGGACGAGCAGTACTTC
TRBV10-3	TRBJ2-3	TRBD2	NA	CAILAGGSTDTQYF	TGTGCCATTCTAGCGGGAGGGAGCACAGATACGCAGTATTTT
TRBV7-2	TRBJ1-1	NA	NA	CASSSRVSGTEAFF	TGTGCCAGCAGTTCTAGGGTATCGGGGACTGAAGCTTTCTTT
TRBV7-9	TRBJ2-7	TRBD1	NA	CASSSGTGPPYEQYF	TGTGCCAGCAGCTCCGGGACAGGGCCCCCGTACGAGCAGTACTTC
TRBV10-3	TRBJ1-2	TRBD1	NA	CAITEDRAGGYTF	TGTGCCATCACCGAAGACAGGGCTGGAGGCTACACCTTC
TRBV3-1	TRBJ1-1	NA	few	CASSQGYTEAFF	TGTGCCAGCAGCCAAGGATACACTGAAGCTTTCTTT
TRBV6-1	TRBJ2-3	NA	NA	CASSESGQDTQYF	TGTGCCAGCAGTGAATCCGGGCAAGATACGCAGTATTTT
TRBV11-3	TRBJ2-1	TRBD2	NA	CASSPRTSGVPDEQFF	TGTGCCAGCAGCCCTCGGACTAGCGGGGTGCCGGATGAGCAGTTCTTC
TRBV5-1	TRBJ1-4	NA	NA	CASSSNTATNEKLFF	TGCGCCAGCAGCTCGAACACCGCAACTAATGAAAAACTGTTTTTT
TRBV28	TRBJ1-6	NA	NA	CASSLPQGSEAGGPLHF	TGTGCCAGCAGTTTACCCCAGGGGTCGGAGGCTGGGGGCCCCCTCCACTTT
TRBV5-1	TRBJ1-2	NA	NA	CASSVFQGINGYTF	TGCGCCAGCAGCGTGTTTCAGGGAATAAATGGCTACACCTTC
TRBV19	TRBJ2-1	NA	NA	CASENRNEQFF	TGTGCCAGTGAGAATCGGAATGAGCAGTTCTTC
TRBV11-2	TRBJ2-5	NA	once	CASSLDRPPETQYF	TGTGCCAGCAGCTTAGACAGGCCTCCAGAGACCCAGTACTTC
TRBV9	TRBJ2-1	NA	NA	CASSVGGRRYSEQFF	TGTGCCAGCAGCGTAGGGGGTAGGCGGTACAGTGAGCAGTTCTTC
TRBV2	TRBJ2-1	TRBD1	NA	CASRTDRASINEQFF	TGTGCCAGCAGGACCGACAGGGCTAGTATTAATGAGCAGTTCTTC
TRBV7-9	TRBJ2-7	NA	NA	CASSLGDGGTYEQYF	TGTGCCAGCAGCTTAGGTGATGGGGGAACCTACGAGCAGTACTTC
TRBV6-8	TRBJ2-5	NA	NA	CASTPGPFALVVTQYF	TGTGCCAGCACTCCGGGCCCCTTCGCCTTAGTCGTCACCCAGTACTTC
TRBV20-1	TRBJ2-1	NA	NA	CSALPRLSSYNEQFF	TGCAGTGCTTTGCCCAGGCTTAGCTCCTACAATGAGCAGTTCTTC
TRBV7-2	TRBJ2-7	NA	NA	CASSPPWDYEQYF	TGTGCCAGCAGCCCCCCTTGGGACTACGAGCAGTACTTC
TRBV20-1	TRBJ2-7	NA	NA	CSGRDNYEQYF	TGCAGTGGACGGGACAACTACGAGCAGTACTTC
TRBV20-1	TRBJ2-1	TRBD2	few	CSALTSGGAVSSYNEQFF	TGCAGTGCTTTGACTAGCGGGGGGGCCGTAAGCTCCTACAATGAGCAGTTCTTC
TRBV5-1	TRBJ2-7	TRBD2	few	CASSRSGGHEQYF	TGCGCCAGCAGCCGTAGCGGGGGCCACGAGCAGTACTTC
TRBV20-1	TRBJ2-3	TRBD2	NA	CSARDLAGGALPGYF	TGCAGTGCTAGAGACCTAGCGGGAGGAGCATTACCAGGGTATTTT
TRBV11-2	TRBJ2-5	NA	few	CASSSEIGTEVKTQYF	TGTGCCAGCAGCTCAGAAATAGGGACGGAGGTGAAGACCCAGTACTTC
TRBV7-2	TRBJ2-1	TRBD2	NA	CASTPGTSGYNEQFF	TGTGCCAGCACCCCGGGGACTAGCGGATACAATGAGCAGTTCTTC
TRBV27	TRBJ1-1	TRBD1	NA	CASSSGQGARNTEAFF	TGTGCCAGCAGTTCTGGACAGGGGGCTAGGAACACTGAAGCTTTCTTT
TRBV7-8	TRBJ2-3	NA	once	CASSLTLWGTDTQYF	TGTGCCAGCAGCTTAACTCTATGGGGTACAGATACGCAGTATTTT
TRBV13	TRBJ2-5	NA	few	CASSREKETQYF	TGTGCCAGCAGTCGGGAGAAGGAGACCCAGTACTTC
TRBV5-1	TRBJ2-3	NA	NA	CASSLARQSTDTQYF	TGCGCCAGCAGCTTGGCCCGGCAGAGCACAGATACGCAGTATTTT
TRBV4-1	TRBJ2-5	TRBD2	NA	CASSQEGGSQETQYF	TGCGCCAGCAGCCAAGAGGGAGGGTCACAAGAGACCCAGTACTTC
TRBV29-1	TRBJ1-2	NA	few	CSVEGDKGEGNYGYTF	TGCAGCGTTGAGGGGGACAAGGGTGAAGGAAACTATGGCTACACCTTC
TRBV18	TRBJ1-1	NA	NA	CASSPPLRVNTEAFF	TGTGCCAGCTCACCACCTCTGAGGGTGAACACTGAAGCTTTCTTT